These 5 T cell receptor beta chains were all obtained from the same sample, sequenced in a study of metastatic and nonmetastatic thyroid tumors. With MiXCR, TCRdb reprocessed the PCR reads. The sample contains about 92,000 clones, about 15% of which appear only once. No patient received treatment before thyroid surgery. Sequenced material: blood. These receptor sequences come from a female donor with papillary thyroid cancer or a benign thyroid nodule (not recorded which). Some clones in this sample may be carry-over from other donors' samples.

This clone was recorded at least ten times. The gene calls are TRBV9 and TRBJ1-5, with D perhaps TRBD1 (5 bases). The V and J ends lost 0 bases and 3 bases respectively, with 10 bases between them. The CDR3 runs 15 residues. Germline V CDR1 and CDR2: SGDLS, YYNGEE. CDR3 amino acids: CASSVGPGINQPQHF. In DNA, the CDR3 is TGTGCCAGCAGCGTAGGGCCAGGGATCAATCAGCCCCAGCATTTT.

This clone turned up a few times. At one end, the junction sequence differs from germline, possibly due to a read error. V and J are TRBV12-3 or TRBV12-4 and TRBJ2-3; the D is unclear. This CDR3 is built from 13 residues. The CDR3 coding sequence is TGTTCCAGCAGTTTAAAGGGTGGGGATACGCAGTATTTT. This encodes CSSSLKGGDTQYF.

This clone was recorded at least ten times. This chain joins TRBV30 and TRBJ1-1; the D gene is possibly TRBD1 (6 bases). Germline lookup yields CDR1 GTSNPN and CDR2 SVGIG (reference sequence). Trimming left V 4 bases short and J 3 bases short, with 9 bases between. The CDR3 loop spans 12 amino acids. DNA for the CDR3: TGTGCCTGGATGACAGGTTACACTGAAGCTTTCTTT. The encoded protein is CAWMTGYTEAFF.

This clone has at least ten counts. The chain has TRBV20-1 and TRBJ2-7; TRBD2 agrees at 7 bases. Germline CDR1 DFQATT, CDR2 SNEGSKA (reference sequence). The length of the CDR3 is 15 residues. Trimming at V came to 0 bases and at J to 0 bases, leaving 5 bases not matched to a gene. Here the CDR3 reads CSARDRTSVSYEQYF. Written as DNA, the CDR3 is TGCAGTGCTAGAGACCGGACTAGTGTCTCCTACGAGCAGTACTTC.

The chain couples TRBV15 to TRBJ2-5, with D possibly TRBD1 on 6 matching bases. Looked up from germline, CDR1 is LNHNV and CDR2 is YYDKDF (reference sequence). Trimming cost V 6 bases and J 5 bases, with 16 bases left between them. The CDR3 is made up of 14 amino acids. The CDR3 here is CATSRSFQGETQYF. DNA of the CDR3: TGTGCCACCAGTAGGTCCTTCCAGGGGGAGACCCAGTACTTC.